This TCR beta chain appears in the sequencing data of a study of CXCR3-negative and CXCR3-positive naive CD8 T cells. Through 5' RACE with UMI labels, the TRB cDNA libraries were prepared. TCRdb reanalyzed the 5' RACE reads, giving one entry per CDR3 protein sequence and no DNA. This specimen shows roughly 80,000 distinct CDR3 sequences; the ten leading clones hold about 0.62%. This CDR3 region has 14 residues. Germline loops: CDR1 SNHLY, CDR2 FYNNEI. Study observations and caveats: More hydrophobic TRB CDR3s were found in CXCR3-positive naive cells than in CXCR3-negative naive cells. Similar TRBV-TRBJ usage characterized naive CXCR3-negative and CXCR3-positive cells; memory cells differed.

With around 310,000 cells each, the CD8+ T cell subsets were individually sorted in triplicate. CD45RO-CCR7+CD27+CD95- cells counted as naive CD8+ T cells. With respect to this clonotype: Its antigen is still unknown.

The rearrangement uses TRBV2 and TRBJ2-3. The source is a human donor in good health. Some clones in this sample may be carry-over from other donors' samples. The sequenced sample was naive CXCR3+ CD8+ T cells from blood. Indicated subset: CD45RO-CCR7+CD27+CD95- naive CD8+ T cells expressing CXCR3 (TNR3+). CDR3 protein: CASSEAVDPDTQYF.